This TCR beta chain is drawn from a study of identical twins (dated by TCRdb to about 2016). The study in broad terms: TCR alpha and beta repertoires from monozygotic twins, unrelated adults of various ages and cord blood were deep-sequenced to test whether fetal clonotypes persist. To rule out contamination, the twin experiments were replicated at different times with different library preparation protocols.

Broader findings and caveats from the paper: Fewer insertions were carried by abundant cord blood beta clonotypes; a weaker similar trend was observed in young adult naive repertoires, while no such trend was observed in memory repertoires. The excess sharing between twins in beta out-of-frame sequences was weaker because fewer shared sequences reduced the signal-to-noise ratio. Conclusions relied on cross-sectional statistical analysis, since the same donors could not be followed over many years. In monozygotic twins, out-of-frame TCR alpha sharing was systematically underestimated by recombination models, although the models agreed with sharing between unrelated individuals. Invariant T cells such as MAIT and iNKT could partly confound zero-insertion analyses, though diverse VJ usage argued against this for most clonotypes. Out-of-frame TCR alpha sequences shared between twins showed an excess of low generation-probability sequences compared with coincidental sharing between unrelated individuals.

Every donor in the study was a healthy Caucasian. Comment on this clonotype: Which antigen it targets is not known. Base qualities are not recorded, but no much larger clone differs from it by a single base.

The library was produced with 5' RACE. The sequencer listed for this sample is Illumina HiSeq 2000. Template switching added a universal primer binding site, and the final cDNA carried a unique molecular identifier that allowed TCR cDNA molecules to be counted accurately. Specific primers in the conserved constant-segment region were used to synthesize first-strand cDNA for the TCR alpha and beta chains. To control for contamination, every cDNA library carried two barcodes: a SMART-Mk sample barcode plus Illumina barcodes. TruSeq adapter sequences, together with Illumina sample barcodes, were added in two successive PCR steps. The Illumina HiSeq platform was used with custom primers to sequence TCR alpha and beta cDNA libraries. The study's own analysis went as follows. MiGEC was used to process raw reads and extract unique molecular identifiers, and MiXCR was used to find CDR3 positions. Recombination models were inferred per individual with the repgenHMM and IGoR tools using an EM algorithm. Shared clonotype analysis was performed with the tcR package in R, normalizing sharing by the product of cloneset sizes. Out-of-frame nonproductive sequences were analyzed to study raw recombination free of thymic and clonal selection effects. TCRdb applied fastp at Q25 and MiXCR to the public reads, then kept only in-frame beta chains. Rows are unified per CDR3 protein, each entry keeping the most common DNA and genes. These V and J calls derive from TCRdb rather than the authors' analysis. The sample table holds around 1.7 million distinct CDR3 sequences, of which under 35% were seen once. The ten largest clones represent 0.27% of the sample.

Inclusive of the bounding cysteine and phenylalanine, the CDR3 is 15 residues long. Only the CDR3 region is kept as DNA, spanning 45 bases read in frame from base 1. The germline V gene (reference sequence) sets CDR1 to DFQATT and CDR2 to SNEGSKA. At the junction V is shortened by 0 bases and J by 0 bases, with 9 bases in between. This TCR was sampled from a newborn girl in good health. The chain was built from TRBV20-1 and TRBJ2-1; too little of a D gene remains to name it. Sequenced input: cord blood. The CDR3 protein is CSARESSRSYNEQFF. The sequenced DNA: TGCAGTGCTAGAGAAAGCTCCCGCTCCTACAATGAGCAGTTCTTC.